This entry concerns a single TCR beta chain. The antigen is unknown. The data belong to a study of shared clonotypes between healthy human individuals. In the naive CD8 group, cells lacked CD45RO and were positively selected for CCR7, so terminally differentiated effector memory CD45RA+ cells were left out. General study findings and limits: Relative to clonotypes present in all four donors, those not shared had lower generation probabilities.

TCRdb keeps only in-frame clones here, not all; method: immunoSEQ multiplex PCR. The sample records nearly 2 million clones, about 95% being singletons. Trimming removed 4 bases at V and 2 bases at J, with 12 bases between. Germline CDR1 and CDR2: LNHDA and SQIVND (reference sequence). CDR3 length equals 14 residues. This TCR derives from a man younger than 30 in good health. Sequencing was carried out using naive CD8+ T cells sorted from blood. The rearrangement links TRBV19 to TRBJ2-7, with D possibly being TRBD2 (5 bases). CDR3 DNA: TGTGCCAGTAGTAAGACGGGGAAAACCTACGAGCAGTACTTC. Amino acid sequence: CASSKTGKTYEQYF.